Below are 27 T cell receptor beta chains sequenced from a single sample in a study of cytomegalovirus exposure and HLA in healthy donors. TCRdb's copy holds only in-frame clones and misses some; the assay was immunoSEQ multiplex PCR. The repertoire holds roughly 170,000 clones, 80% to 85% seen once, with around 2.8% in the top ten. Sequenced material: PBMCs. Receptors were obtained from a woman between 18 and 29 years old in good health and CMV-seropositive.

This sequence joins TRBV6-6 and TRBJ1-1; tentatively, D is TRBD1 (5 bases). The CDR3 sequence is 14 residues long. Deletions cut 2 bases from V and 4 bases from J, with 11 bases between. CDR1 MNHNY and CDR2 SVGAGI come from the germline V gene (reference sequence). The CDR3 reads CASSYGGTATEAFF. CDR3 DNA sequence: TGTGCCAGCAGTTACGGGGGGACGGCCACTGAAGCTTTCTTT.

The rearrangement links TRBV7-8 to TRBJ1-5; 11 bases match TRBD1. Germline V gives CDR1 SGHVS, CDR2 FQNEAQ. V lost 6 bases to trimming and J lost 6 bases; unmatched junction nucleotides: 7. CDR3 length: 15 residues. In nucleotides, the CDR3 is TGTGCCAGCAGTTTTAGGACAGGGGGCGGTCAGCCCCAGCATTTT. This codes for CASSFRTGGGQPQHF.

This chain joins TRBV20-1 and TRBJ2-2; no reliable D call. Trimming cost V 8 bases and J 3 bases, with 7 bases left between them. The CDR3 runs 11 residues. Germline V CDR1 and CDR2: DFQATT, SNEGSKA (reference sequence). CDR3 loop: CSTRYTGELFF. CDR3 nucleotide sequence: TGCAGTACCAGATACACCGGGGAGCTGTTTTTT.

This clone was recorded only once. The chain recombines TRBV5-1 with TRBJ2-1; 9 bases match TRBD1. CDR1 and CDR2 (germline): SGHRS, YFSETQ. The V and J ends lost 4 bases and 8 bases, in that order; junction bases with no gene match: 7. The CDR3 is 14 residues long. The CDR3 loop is CASSLRDRADEQFF. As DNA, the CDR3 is TGCGCCAGCAGCCTTCGGGACAGGGCCGATGAGCAGTTCTTC.

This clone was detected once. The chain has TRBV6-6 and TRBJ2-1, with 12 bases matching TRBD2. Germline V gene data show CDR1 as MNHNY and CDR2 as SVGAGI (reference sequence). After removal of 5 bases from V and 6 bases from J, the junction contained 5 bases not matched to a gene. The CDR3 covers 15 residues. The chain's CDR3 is CASSLAGGPRNEQFF. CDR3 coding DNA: TGTGCCAGCAGTCTAGCGGGGGGGCCCCGCAATGAGCAGTTCTTC.

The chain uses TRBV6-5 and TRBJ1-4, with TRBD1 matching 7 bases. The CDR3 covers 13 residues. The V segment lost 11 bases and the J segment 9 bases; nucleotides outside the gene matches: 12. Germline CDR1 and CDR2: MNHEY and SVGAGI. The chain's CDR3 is CAASAERGQKLFF. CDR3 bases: TGTGCCGCCAGCGCTGAAAGGGGGCAAAAACTGTTTTTT.

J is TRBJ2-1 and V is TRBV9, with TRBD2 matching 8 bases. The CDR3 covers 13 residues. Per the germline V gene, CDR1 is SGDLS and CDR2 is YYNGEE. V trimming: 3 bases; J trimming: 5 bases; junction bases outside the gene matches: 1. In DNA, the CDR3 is TGTGCCAGCAGCGCAGCGGGGGACAATGAGCAGTTCTTC. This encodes CASSAAGDNEQFF.

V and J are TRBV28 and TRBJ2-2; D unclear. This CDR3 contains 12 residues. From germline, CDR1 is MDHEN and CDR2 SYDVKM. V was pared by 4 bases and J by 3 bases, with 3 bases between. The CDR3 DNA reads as TGTGCCAGCAGTTCCGACACCGGGGAGCTGTTTTTT. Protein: CASSSDTGELFF.

The CDR3 nucleotides are TGTGCCAGCACCCTGACAGCAACTACCTACAATGAGCAGTTCTTC. It encodes CASTLTATTYNEQFF. The rearrangement links TRBV11-2 to TRBJ2-1; TRBD1 might be the D (5 bases). The CDR3 spans 15 residues. Between the trimmed V and J ends, which lost 7 bases and 2 bases, there was a span of 15 bases. Looked up from germline, CDR1 is SGHAT and CDR2 is FQNNGV.

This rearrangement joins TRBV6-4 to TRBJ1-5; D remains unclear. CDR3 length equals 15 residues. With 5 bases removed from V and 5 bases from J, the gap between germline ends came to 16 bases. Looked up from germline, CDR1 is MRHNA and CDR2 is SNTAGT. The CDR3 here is CASSFPRRRHQPQHF. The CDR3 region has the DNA TGTGCCAGCAGTTTCCCGCGAAGGAGGCATCAGCCCCAGCATTTT.

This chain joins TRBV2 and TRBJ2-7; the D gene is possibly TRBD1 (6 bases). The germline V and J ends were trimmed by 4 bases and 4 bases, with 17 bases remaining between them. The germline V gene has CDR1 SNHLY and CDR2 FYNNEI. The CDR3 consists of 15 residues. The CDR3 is CASSGTGQTKYEQYF. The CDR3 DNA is TGTGCCAGCAGTGGTACGGGACAAACGAAATACGAGCAGTACTTC.

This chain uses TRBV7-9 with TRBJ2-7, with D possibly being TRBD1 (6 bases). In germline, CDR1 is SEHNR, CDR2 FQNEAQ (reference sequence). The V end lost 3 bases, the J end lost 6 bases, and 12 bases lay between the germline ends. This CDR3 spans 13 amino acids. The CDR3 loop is CASSFRQDLEQYF. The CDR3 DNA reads TGTGCCAGCAGCTTTCGACAGGATCTCGAGCAGTACTTC.

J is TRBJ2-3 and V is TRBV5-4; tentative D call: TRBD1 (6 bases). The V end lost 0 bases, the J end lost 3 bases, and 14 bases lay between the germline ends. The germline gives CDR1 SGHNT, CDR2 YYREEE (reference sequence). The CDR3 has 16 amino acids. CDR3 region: CASSLGVDRGTDTQYF. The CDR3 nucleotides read TGTGCCAGCAGCTTGGGGGTGGACAGAGGAACAGATACGCAGTATTTT.

CDR3 sequence (DNA): TGTGCCAGCAGGACAGGCGAGAACACTGAAGCTTTCTTT. This translates into CASRTGENTEAFF. This sequence joins TRBV6-1 and TRBJ1-1; weak D call: TRBD1 (6 bases). The CDR3 spans 13 residues. Germline values: CDR1 MNHNS, CDR2 SASEGT. V lost 6 bases to trimming and J lost 1 base, with 9 bases between them.

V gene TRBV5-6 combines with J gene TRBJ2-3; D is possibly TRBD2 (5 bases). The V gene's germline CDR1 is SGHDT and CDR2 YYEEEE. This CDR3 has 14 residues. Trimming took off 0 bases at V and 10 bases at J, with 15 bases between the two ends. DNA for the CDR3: TGTGCCAGCAGCTTGGCCGAAACTAGTGCGGCGCAGTATTTT. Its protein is CASSLAETSAAQYF.

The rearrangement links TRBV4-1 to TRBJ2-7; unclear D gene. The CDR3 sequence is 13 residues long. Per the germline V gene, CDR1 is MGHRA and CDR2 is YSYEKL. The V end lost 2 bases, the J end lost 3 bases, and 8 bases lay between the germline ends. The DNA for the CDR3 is TGCGCCAGCAGCCAAAGCCCCTACTACGAGCAGTACTTC. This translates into CASSQSPYYEQYF.

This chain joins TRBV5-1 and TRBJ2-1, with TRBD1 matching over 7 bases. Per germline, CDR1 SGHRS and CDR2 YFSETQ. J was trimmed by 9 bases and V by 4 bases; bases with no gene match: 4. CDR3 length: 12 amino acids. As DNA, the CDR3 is TGCGCCAGCAGCCCGACAGGGACTGAGCAGTTCTTC. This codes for CASSPTGTEQFF.

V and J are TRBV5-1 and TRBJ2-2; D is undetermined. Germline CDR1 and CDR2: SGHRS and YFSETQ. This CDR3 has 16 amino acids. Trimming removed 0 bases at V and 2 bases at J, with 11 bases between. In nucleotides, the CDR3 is TGCGCCAGCAGCTTGGCCGACTGGATAAACACCGGGGAGCTGTTTTTT. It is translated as CASSLADWINTGELFF.

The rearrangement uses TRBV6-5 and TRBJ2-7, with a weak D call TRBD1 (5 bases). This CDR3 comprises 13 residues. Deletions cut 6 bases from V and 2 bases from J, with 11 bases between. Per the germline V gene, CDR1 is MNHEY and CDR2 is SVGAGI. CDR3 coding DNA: TGTGCCAGCAGGGGGCTGCAAACCTACGAGCAGTACTTC. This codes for CASRGLQTYEQYF.

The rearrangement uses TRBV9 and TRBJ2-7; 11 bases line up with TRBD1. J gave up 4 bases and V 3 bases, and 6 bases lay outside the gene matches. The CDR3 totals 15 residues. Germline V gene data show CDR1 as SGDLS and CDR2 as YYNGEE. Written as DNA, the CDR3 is TGTGCCAGCAGCGGAGGACAGGGGGCGAGGTACGAGCAGTACTTC. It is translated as CASSGGQGARYEQYF.

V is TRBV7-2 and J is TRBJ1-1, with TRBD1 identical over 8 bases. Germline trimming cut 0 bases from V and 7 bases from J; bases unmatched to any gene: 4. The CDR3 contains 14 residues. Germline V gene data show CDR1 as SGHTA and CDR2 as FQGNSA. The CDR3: CASSLAFGTGEAFF. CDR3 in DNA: TGTGCCAGCAGCTTAGCGTTCGGGACAGGTGAAGCTTTCTTT.

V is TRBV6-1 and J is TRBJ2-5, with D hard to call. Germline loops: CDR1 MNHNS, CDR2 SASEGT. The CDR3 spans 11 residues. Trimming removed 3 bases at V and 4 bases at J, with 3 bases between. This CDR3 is CASSEAETQYF. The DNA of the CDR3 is TGTGCCAGCAGTGAGGCAGAGACCCAGTACTTC.

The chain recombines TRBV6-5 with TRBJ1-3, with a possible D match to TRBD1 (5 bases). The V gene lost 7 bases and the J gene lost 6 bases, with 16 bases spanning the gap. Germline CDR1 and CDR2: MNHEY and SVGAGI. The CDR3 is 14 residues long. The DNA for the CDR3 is TGTGCCAGCATGGTCGGCGGAGGGGCAAACACCATATATTTT. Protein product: CASMVGGGANTIYF.

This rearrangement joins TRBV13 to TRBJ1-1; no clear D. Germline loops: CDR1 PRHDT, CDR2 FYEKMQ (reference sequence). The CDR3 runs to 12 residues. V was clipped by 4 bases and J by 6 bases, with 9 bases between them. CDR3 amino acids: CASSWALAEAFF. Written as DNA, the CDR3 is TGTGCCAGCAGCTGGGCCCTCGCTGAAGCTTTCTTT. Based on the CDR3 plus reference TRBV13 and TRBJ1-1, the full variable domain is AAGVIQSPRHLIKEKRETATLKCYPIPRHDTVYWYQQGPGQDPQFLISFYEKMQSDKGSIPDRFSAQQFSDYHSELNMSSLELGDSALYFCASSWALAEAFFGQGTRLTVV.

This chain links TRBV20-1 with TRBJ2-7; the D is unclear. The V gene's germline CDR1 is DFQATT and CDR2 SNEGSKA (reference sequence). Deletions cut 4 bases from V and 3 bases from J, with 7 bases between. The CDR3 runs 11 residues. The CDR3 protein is CSATQFYEQYF. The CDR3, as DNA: TGCAGTGCTACACAGTTCTACGAGCAGTACTTC.

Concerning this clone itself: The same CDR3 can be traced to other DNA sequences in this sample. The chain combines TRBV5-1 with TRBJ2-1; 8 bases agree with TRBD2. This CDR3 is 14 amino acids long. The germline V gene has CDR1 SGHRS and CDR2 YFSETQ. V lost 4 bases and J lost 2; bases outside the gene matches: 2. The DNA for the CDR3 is TGCGCCAGCAGCCTTAGCGGGGCCTACAATGAGCAGTTCTTC. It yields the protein CASSLSGAYNEQFF.

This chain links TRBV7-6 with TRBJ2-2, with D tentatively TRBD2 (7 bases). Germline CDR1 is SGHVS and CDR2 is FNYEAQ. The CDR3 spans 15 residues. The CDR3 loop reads CATSLRGRNTGELFF. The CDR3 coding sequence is TGTGCTACCTCCCTGCGGGGGCGGAACACCGGGGAGCTGTTTTTT.